This T cell receptor beta chain was sequenced for a study of OX40 agonist ivuxolimab in advanced cancers. Turning to the study itself: Patients with prior anti-PD-1, anti-PD-L1 or anti-CTLA-4 therapy were eligible; about 41% had some. Findings and caveats of the study: More expanded clones were found, on average, in CD8+ than in CD4+ T cells.

Turning to this clone: The antigen remains unidentified.

From germline, CDR1 is LGHNT and CDR2 FRNRAP. This CDR3 contains 13 residues. V was pared by 1 base and J by 7 bases, with 8 bases between. The assay was immunoSEQ multiplex PCR, and TCRdb's table has in-frame clones only and misses some. The table includes around 14,000 clones, 70% to 75% detected once. The rearrangement links TRBV12-5 to TRBJ2-1; D assignment may be TRBD1 or TRBD2 (5 bases each). Here the sequenced sample was CD4+ or CD8+ T cells sorted from blood, taken in a trial of the OX40 agonist ivuxolimab. This receptor was identified in an adult with an advanced solid tumor such as melanoma, head and neck, liver or kidney cancer. The CDR3 DNA reads TGTGCTAGTGGTTTGGGGGGGAGAAATGAGCAGTTCTTC. This gives the protein CASGLGGRNEQFF.